This T cell receptor (beta chain) was identified during a study of blood T cell repertoires in COVID-19. Study overall: COVID-19 samples from acute and convalescent phases originated in the United States, Italy and Spain. T cells, B-cell-depleted T cells, or PBMCs provided the cDNA or gDNA that served as material.

In the original analysis: Amplification of reference gene primers provided the estimated nucleated cell counts. Assay used: immunoSEQ multiplex PCR; TCRdb lists only in-frame clones, some missing. The V and J calls and the clone size are those of that table, but D and trimming were determined from the DNA. The data hold about 140,000 clones, with 75% to 90% observed a single time. This clone was counted only a few times. This CDR3 has 11 amino acids. Per the germline V gene, CDR1 is MNHEY and CDR2 is SVGAGI. With 6 bases removed from V and 8 bases from J, the gap between germline ends came to 10 bases.

The TCR originated in a woman in her forties or fifties with acute or convalescent COVID-19. V and J are TRBV6-5 and TRBJ1-2; no firm D call. The sample was peripheral blood. Written as DNA, the CDR3 is TGTGCCAGCAGCTCCGAGAAGGGCTACACCTTC. Amino acid sequence: CASSSEKGYTF.